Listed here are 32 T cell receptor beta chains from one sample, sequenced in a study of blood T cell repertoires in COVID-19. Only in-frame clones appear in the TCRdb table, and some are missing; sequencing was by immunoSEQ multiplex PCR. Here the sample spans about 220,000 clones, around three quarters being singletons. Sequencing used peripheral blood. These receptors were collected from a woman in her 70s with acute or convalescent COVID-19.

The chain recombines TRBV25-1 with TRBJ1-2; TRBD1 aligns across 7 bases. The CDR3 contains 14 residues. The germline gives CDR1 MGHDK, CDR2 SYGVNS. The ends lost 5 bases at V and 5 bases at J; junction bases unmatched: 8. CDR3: CASSRTGINYGYTF. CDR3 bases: TGTGCCAGCAGTCGGACAGGAATAAATTATGGCTACACCTTC.

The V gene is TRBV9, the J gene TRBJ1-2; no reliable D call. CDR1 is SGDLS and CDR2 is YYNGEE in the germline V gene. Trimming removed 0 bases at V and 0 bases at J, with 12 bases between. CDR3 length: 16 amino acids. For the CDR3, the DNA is TGTGCCAGCAGCGTAGAGCCGACTTCTACTAACTATGGCTACACCTTC. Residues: CASSVEPTSTNYGYTF. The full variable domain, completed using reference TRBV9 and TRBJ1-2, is DSGVTQTPKHLITATGQRVTLRCSPRSGDLSVYWYQQSLDQGLQFLIQYYNGEERAKGNILERFSAQQFPDLHSELNLSSLELGDSALYFCASSVEPTSTNYGYTFGSGTRLTVV.

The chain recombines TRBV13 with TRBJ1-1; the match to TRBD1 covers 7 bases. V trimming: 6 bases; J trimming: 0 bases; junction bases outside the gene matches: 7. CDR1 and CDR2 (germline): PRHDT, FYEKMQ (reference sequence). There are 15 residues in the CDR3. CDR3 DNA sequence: TGTGCCAGCAGGCGGACAGGTCACATGAACACTGAAGCTTTCTTT. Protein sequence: CASRRTGHMNTEAFF. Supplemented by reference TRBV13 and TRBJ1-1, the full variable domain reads AAGVIQSPRHLIKEKRETATLKCYPIPRHDTVYWYQQGPGQDPQFLISFYEKMQSDKGSIPDRFSAQQFSDYHSELNMSSLELGDSALYFCASRRTGHMNTEAFFGQGTRLTVV.

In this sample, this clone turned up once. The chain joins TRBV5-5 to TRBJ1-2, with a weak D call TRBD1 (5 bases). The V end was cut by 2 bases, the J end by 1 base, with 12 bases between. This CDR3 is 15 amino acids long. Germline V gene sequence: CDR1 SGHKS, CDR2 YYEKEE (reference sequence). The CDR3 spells CASSLGTQINYGYTF. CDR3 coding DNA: TGTGCCAGCAGCTTAGGGACTCAAATTAACTATGGCTACACCTTC. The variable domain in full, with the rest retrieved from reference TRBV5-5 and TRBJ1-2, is DAGVTQSPTHLIKTRGQQVTLRCSPISGHKSVSWYQQVLGQGPQFIFQYYEKEERGRGNFPDRFSARQFPNYSSELNVNALLLGDSALYLCASSLGTQINYGYTFGSGTRLTVV.

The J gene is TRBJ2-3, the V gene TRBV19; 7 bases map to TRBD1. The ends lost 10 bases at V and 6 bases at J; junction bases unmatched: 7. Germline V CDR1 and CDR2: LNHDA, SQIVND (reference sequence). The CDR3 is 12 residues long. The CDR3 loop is CATRTTGDTQYF. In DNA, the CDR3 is TGTGCCACCCGAACGACAGGGGATACGCAGTATTTT.

CDR3 nucleotide sequence: TGCGCCAGCAGAGTCGGGACTGGTCAAGAGACCCAGTACTTC. Protein product: CASRVGTGQETQYF. This rearrangement joins TRBV4-1 to TRBJ2-5, with D perhaps TRBD2 (6 bases). Germline assignment: CDR1 MGHRA and CDR2 YSYEKL. This CDR3 is 14 amino acids long. V was trimmed by 6 bases and J by 2 bases, leaving 13 bases between them.

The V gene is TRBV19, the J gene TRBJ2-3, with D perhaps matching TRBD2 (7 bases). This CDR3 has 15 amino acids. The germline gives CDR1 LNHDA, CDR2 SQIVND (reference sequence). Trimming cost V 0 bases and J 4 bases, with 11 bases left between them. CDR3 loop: CASSIDRGAPDTQYF. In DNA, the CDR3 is TGTGCCAGTAGTATAGATCGGGGGGCCCCAGATACGCAGTATTTT.

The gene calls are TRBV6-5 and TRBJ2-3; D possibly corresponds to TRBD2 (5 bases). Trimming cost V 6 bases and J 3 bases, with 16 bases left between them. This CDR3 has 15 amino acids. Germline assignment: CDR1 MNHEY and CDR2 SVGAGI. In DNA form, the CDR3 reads TGTGCCAGCAGCCGAGACATGTGGAGGACAGATACGCAGTATTTT. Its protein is CASSRDMWRTDTQYF.

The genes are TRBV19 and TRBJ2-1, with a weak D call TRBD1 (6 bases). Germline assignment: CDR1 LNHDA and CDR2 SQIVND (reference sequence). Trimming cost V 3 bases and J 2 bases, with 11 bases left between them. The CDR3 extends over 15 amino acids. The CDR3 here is CASSILQGPYNEQFF. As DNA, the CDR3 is TGTGCCAGTAGTATCTTACAGGGTCCCTACAATGAGCAGTTCTTC. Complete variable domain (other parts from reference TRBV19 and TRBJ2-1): DGGITQSPKYLFRKEGQNVTLSCEQNLNHDAMYWYRQDPGQGLRLIYYSQIVNDFQKGDIAEGYSVSREKKESFPLTVTSAQKNPTAFYLCASSILQGPYNEQFFGPGTRLTVL.

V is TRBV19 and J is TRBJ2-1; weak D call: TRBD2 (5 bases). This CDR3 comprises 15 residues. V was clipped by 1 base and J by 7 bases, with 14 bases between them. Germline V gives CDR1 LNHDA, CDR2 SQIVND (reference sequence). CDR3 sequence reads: CASSIGSTGLNEQFF. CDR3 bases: TGTGCCAGTAGTATAGGGTCCACGGGGTTGAATGAGCAGTTCTTC. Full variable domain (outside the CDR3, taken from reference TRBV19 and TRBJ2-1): DGGITQSPKYLFRKEGQNVTLSCEQNLNHDAMYWYRQDPGQGLRLIYYSQIVNDFQKGDIAEGYSVSREKKESFPLTVTSAQKNPTAFYLCASSIGSTGLNEQFFGPGTRLTVL.

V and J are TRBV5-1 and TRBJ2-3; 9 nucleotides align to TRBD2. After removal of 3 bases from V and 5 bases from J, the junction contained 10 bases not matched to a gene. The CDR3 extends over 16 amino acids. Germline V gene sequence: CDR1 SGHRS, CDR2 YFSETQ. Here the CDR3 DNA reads TGCGCCAGCAGCTCCGGACTCGCGGGGGGGGGAGATACGCAGTATTTT. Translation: CASSSGLAGGGDTQYF.

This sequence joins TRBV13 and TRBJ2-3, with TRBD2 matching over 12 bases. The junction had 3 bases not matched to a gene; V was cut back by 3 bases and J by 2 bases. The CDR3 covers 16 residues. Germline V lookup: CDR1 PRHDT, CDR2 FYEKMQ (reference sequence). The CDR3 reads CASSFGLAGYTDTQYF. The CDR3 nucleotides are TGTGCCAGCAGCTTCGGACTAGCGGGGTACACAGATACGCAGTATTTT. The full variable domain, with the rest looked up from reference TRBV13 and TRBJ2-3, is AAGVIQSPRHLIKEKRETATLKCYPIPRHDTVYWYQQGPGQDPQFLISFYEKMQSDKGSIPDRFSAQQFSDYHSELNMSSLELGDSALYFCASSFGLAGYTDTQYFGPGTRLTVL.

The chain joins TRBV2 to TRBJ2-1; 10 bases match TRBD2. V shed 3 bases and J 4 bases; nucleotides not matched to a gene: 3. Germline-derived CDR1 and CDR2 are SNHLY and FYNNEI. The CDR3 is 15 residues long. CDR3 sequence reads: CASSEGSGGYNEQFF. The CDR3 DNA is TGTGCCAGCAGTGAGGGTAGCGGGGGGTACAATGAGCAGTTCTTC.

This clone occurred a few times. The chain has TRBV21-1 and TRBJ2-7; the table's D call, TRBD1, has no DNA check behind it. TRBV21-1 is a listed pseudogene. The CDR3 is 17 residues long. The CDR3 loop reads CASSKARGGASSTEQYV. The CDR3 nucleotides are TGTGCCAGCAGCAAAGCGCGAGGGGGCGCCTCTTCTACGGAGCAGTACGTC.

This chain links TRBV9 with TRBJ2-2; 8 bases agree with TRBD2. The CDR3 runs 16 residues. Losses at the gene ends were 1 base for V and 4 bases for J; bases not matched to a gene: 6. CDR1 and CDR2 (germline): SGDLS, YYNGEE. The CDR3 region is CASSVNSGGFTGELFF. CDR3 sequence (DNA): TGTGCCAGCAGCGTAAACAGCGGGGGTTTCACCGGGGAGCTGTTTTTT.

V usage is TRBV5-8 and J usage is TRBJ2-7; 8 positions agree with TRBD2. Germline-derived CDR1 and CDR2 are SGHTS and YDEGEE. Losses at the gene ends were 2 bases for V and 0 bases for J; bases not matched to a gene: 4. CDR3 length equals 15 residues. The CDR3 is CASSLASGGSYEQYF. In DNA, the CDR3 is TGTGCCAGCAGCTTAGCAAGCGGGGGCTCCTACGAGCAGTACTTC.

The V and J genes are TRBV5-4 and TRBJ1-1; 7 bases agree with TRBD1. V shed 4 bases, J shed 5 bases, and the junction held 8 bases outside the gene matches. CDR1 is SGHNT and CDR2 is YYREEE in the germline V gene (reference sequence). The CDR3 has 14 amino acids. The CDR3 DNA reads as TGTGCCAGCAGCCCTCGACAGGGCTCTACTGAAGCTTTCTTT. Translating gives CASSPRQGSTEAFF. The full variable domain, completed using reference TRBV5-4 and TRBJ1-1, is ETGVTQSPTHLIKTRGQQVTLRCSSQSGHNTVSWYQQALGQGPQFIFQYYREEENGRGNFPPRFSGLQFPNYSSELNVNALELDDSALYLCASSPRQGSTEAFFGQGTRLTVV.

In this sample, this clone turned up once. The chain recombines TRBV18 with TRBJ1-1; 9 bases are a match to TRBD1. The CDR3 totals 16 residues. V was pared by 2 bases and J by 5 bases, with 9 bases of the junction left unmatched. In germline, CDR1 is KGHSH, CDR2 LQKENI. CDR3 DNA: TGTGCCAGCTCACCAAGGATCACAGGGGGCGTTACTGAAGCTTTCTTT. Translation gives CASSPRITGGVTEAFF.

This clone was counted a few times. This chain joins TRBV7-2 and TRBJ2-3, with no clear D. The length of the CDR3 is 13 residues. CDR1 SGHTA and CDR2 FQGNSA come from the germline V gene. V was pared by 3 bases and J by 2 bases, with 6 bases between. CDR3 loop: CASSFGYTDTQYF. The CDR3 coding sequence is TGTGCCAGCAGCTTCGGGTACACAGATACGCAGTATTTT.

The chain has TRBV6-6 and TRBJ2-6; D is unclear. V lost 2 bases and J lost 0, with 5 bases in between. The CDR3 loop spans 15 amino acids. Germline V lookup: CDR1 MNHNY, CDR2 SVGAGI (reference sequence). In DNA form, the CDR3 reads TGTGCCAGCAGTTACGACATCTCTGGGGCCAACGTCCTGACTTTC. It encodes CASSYDISGANVLTF.

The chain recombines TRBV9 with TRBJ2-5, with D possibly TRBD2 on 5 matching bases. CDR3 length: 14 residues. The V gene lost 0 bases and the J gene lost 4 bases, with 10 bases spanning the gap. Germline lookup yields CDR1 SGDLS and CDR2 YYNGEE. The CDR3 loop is CASSVGGLGETQYF. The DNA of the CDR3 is TGTGCCAGCAGCGTAGGAGGGTTGGGAGAGACCCAGTACTTC.

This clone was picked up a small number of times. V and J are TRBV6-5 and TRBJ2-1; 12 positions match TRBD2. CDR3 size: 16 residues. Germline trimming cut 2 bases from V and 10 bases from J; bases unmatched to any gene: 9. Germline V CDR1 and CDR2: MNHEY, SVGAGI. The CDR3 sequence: CASSYRASGGAQEQFF. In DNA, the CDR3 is TGTGCCAGCAGTTACCGTGCTAGCGGGGGGGCACAGGAGCAGTTCTTC.

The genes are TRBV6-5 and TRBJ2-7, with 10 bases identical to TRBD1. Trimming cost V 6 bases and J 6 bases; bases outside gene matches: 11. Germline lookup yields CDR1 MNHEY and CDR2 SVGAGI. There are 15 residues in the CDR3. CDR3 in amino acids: CASSNAGTGVGEQYV. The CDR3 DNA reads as TGTGCCAGCAGCAACGCCGGGACAGGGGTCGGCGAGCAGTACGTC.

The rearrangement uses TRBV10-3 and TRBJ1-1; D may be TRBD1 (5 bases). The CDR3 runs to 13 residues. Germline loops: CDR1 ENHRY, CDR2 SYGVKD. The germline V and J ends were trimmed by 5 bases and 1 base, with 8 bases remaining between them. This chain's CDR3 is CAISYGANTEAFF. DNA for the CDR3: TGTGCCATCAGTTATGGGGCGAACACTGAAGCTTTCTTT.

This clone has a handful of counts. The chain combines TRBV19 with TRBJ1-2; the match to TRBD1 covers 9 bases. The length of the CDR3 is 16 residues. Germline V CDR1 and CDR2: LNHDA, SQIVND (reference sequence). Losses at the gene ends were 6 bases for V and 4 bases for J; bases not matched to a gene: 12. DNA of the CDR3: TGTGCCAGTAGGAGCGTAGGGACAGGGCTCCTCTATGGCTACACCTTC. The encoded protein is CASRSVGTGLLYGYTF.

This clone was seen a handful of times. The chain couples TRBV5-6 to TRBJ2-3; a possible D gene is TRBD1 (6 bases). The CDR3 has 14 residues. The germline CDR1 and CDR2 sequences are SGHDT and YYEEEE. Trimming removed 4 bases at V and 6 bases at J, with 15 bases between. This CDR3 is CASSTTGLGDTQYF. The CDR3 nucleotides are TGTGCCAGCAGCACCACAGGGCTCGGGGATACGCAGTATTTT.

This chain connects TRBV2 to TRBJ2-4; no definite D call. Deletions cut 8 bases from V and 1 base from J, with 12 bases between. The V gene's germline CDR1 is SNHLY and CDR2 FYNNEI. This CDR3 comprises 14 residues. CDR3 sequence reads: CASVGLVAKNIQYF. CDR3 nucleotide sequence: TGTGCCAGCGTCGGGTTAGTTGCCAAAAACATTCAGTACTTC.

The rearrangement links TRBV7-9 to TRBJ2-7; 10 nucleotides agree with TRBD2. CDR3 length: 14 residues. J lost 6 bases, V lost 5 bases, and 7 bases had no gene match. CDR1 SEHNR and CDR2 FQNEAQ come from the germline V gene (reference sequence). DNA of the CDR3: TGTGCCAGCAGCCTCGAGCGGGGGGGCGCCGAGCAGTACTTC. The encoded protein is CASSLERGGAEQYF. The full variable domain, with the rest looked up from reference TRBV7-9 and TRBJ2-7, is DTGVSQNPRHKITKRGQNVTFRCDPISEHNRLYWYRQTLGQGPEFLTYFQNEAQLEKSRLLSDRFSAERPKGSFSTLEIQRTEQGDSAMYLCASSLERGGAEQYFGPGTRLTVT.

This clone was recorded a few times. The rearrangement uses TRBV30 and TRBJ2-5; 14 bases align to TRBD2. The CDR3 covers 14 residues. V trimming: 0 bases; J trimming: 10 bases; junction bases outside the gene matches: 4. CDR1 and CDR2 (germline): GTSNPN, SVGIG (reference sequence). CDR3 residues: CAWSVGLAGADQYF. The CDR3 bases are TGTGCCTGGAGTGTGGGACTAGCGGGGGCCGACCAGTACTTC. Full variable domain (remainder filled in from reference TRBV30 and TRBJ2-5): SQTIHQWPATLVQPVGSPLSLECTVEGTSNPNLYWYRQAAGRGLQLLFYSVGIGQISSEVPQNLSASRPQDRQFILSSKKLLLSDSGFYLCAWSVGLAGADQYFGPGTRLLVL.

CDR3 region: CAISEFQGEGYTF. The CDR3 DNA reads as TGTGCCATCAGTGAGTTTCAGGGTGAGGGCTACACCTTC. The chain joins TRBV10-3 to TRBJ1-2, with D maybe TRBD1 (5 bases). CDR3 length: 13 amino acids. Trimming removed 1 base at V and 8 bases at J, with 11 bases between. The germline gives CDR1 ENHRY, CDR2 SYGVKD.

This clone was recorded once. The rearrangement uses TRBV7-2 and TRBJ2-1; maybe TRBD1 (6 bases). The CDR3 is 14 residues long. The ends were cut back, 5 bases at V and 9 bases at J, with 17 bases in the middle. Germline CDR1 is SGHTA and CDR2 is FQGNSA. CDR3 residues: CASSQRYRGSEQFF. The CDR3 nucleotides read TGTGCCAGCAGCCAACGATATAGGGGGAGTGAGCAGTTCTTC.

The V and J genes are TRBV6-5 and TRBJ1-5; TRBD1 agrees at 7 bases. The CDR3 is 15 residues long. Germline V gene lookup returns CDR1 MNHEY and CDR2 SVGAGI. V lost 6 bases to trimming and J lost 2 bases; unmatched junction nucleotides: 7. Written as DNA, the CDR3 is TGTGCCAGCAGGGGTTCAGGGACAGGCAATCAGCCCCAGCATTTT. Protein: CASRGSGTGNQPQHF.